The 23 T cell receptor beta chains reported below all come from one sample, sequenced in a study of cytomegalovirus exposure and HLA in healthy donors. The PCR had 60 Vbeta and 13 Jbeta primers. Here immunoSEQ multiplex PCR was the method, and the copy in TCRdb shows in-frame clones only, minus some. The table records under 150,000 clones, 84% of them present only once. Sequencing was done on a sample of PBMCs. The receptors stem from a man aged 50-60 years in good health and CMV-seronegative.

V usage is TRBV6-5 and J usage is TRBJ2-5; D gene unclear. The DNA end lines up better with TRBJ2-7; the J call may be wrong. CDR1 MNHEY and CDR2 SVGAGI come from the germline V gene. CDR3 length: 15 residues. CDR3 amino acids: CASSYSIFSSYEQYF. The CDR3 nucleotides read TGTGCCAGCAGTTACTCGATCTTTAGCTCCTACGAGCAGTACTTC.

The rearrangement joins TRBV25-1 to TRBJ2-7, with 7 bases lining up with TRBD2. The CDR3 consists of 14 residues. CDR1 MGHDK and CDR2 SYGVNS come from the germline V gene. The J segment lost 3 bases and the V segment lost 1 base, leaving 3 bases of the junction unmatched. CDR3 DNA sequence: TGTGCCAGCAGTGAATCCGGGGGGAACTACGAGCAGTACTTC. Amino acid sequence: CASSESGGNYEQYF.

This chain joins TRBV6-6 and TRBJ1-4; a weak D match, TRBD1 (6 bases). The germline V gene encodes CDR1 MNHNY and CDR2 SVGAGI (reference sequence). CDR3 size: 15 residues. Between the trimmed V and J ends, which lost 0 bases and 8 bases, there was a span of 13 bases. In DNA, the CDR3 is TGTGCCAGCAGTTACTCTCGGTCTAGGGGGGAAAAACTGTTTTTT. Protein sequence: CASSYSRSRGEKLFF.

This clone has just a few counts. The chain recombines TRBV5-4 with TRBJ2-5; unclear D gene. This CDR3 is 13 amino acids long. From germline, CDR1 is SGHNT and CDR2 YYREEE (reference sequence). V was pared by 2 bases and J by 5 bases, with 10 bases between. CDR3 amino acids: CASSFNIRETQYF. DNA for the CDR3: TGTGCCAGCAGCTTTAATATCAGGGAGACCCAGTACTTC.

This chain connects TRBV7-9 to TRBJ1-4; possibly TRBD1 for D (6 bases). Trimming removed 3 bases at V and 2 bases at J, with 7 bases between. The germline CDR1 and CDR2 sequences are SEHNR and FQNEAQ (reference sequence). CDR3 length: 14 residues. The CDR3 here is CASSFDRTNEKLFF. The CDR3 nucleotides read TGTGCCAGCAGCTTCGACAGGACTAATGAAAAACTGTTTTTT.

The V call is TRBV4-3, the J call TRBJ1-5; tentative D call: TRBD1 (6 bases). Germline V gives CDR1 LGHNA, CDR2 YSLEER. Trimming took off 0 bases at V and 2 bases at J, with 8 bases between the two ends. This CDR3 contains 15 residues. The chain's CDR3 is CASSQEYRGNQPQHF. Written as DNA, the CDR3 is TGCGCCAGCAGCCAAGAATACAGGGGCAATCAGCCCCAGCATTTT.

V and J are TRBV19 and TRBJ2-1, with 9 bases aligning to TRBD1. Germline trimming cut 6 bases from V and 6 bases from J; bases unmatched to any gene: 12. CDR1 LNHDA and CDR2 SQIVND come from the germline V gene (reference sequence). The CDR3 totals 16 residues. The CDR3 DNA follows: TGTGCCAGTAGCCAAGCCCCCGGGACAGGGTCCAATGAGCAGTTCTTC. This gives the protein CASSQAPGTGSNEQFF.

The J gene is TRBJ2-7, the V gene TRBV29-1, with 8 nucleotides matching TRBD1. The CDR3 consists of 15 residues. J gave up 0 bases and V 3 bases, and 7 bases lay outside the gene matches. The germline V gene has CDR1 SQVTM and CDR2 ANQGSEA. Here the CDR3 reads CSVDLGQGGSYEQYF. CDR3 DNA sequence: TGCAGCGTTGATCTTGGACAGGGTGGCTCCTACGAGCAGTACTTC.

The chain links TRBV30 to TRBJ2-5; the match to TRBD1 covers 7 bases. Germline V CDR1 and CDR2: GTSNPN, SVGIG (reference sequence). The ends lost 0 bases at V and 4 bases at J; junction bases unmatched: 17. This CDR3 has 18 residues. The CDR3 loop is CAWSVRFTGVQFLETQYF. Written as DNA, the CDR3 is TGTGCCTGGAGTGTACGGTTTACAGGGGTTCAATTCTTAGAGACCCAGTACTTC.

The V call is TRBV5-6, the J call TRBJ1-2; D gene ambiguous. CDR3 length: 14 amino acids. Germline CDR1 is SGHDT and CDR2 is YYEEEE. Deletions cut 0 bases from V and 7 bases from J, with 13 bases between. CDR3 bases: TGTGCCAGCAGCTTGGAAGCCCCGAGATCTGGCTACACCTTC. Protein sequence: CASSLEAPRSGYTF.

The chain uses TRBV7-9 and TRBJ2-3; no reliable D call. Germline V gene sequence: CDR1 SEHNR, CDR2 FQNEAQ (reference sequence). The V and J ends lost 4 bases and 11 bases respectively, with 10 bases between them. The CDR3 has 11 amino acids. This CDR3 reads CASSSGFGQYF. DNA for the CDR3: TGTGCCAGCAGCTCCGGTTTTGGGCAGTATTTT.

The rearrangement uses TRBV30 and TRBJ1-6; D ambiguous. V dropped 0 bases and J dropped 10 bases, with 13 bases sitting between them. Germline V gene sequence: CDR1 GTSNPN, CDR2 SVGIG (reference sequence). The CDR3 extends over 14 amino acids. The CDR3 nucleotides read TGTGCCTGGAGTGTAACGGGAATTGGGTCACCCCTCCACTTT. This codes for CAWSVTGIGSPLHF.

The V call is TRBV2, the J call TRBJ1-5; possible D gene TRBD1, 6 bases. Germline loops: CDR1 SNHLY, CDR2 FYNNEI. The germline V and J ends were trimmed by 6 bases and 8 bases, with 11 bases remaining between them. The CDR3 runs to 12 residues. CDR3 protein: CASRPEGEPQHF. The CDR3 DNA reads as TGTGCCAGCAGACCCGAGGGGGAGCCCCAGCATTTT.

The V gene is TRBV7-9, the J gene TRBJ2-7, with 7 bases aligning to TRBD2. CDR3 size: 13 residues. The V and J ends lost 5 bases and 3 bases, in that order; junction bases with no gene match: 4. The germline V gene encodes CDR1 SEHNR and CDR2 FQNEAQ (reference sequence). The DNA for the CDR3 is TGTGCCAGCAGCCCAAGGACTAGCTACGAGCAGTACTTC. It specifies CASSPRTSYEQYF. Full variable domain (rest looked up from reference TRBV7-9 and TRBJ2-7): DTGVSQNPRHKITKRGQNVTFRCDPISEHNRLYWYRQTLGQGPEFLTYFQNEAQLEKSRLLSDRFSAERPKGSFSTLEIQRTEQGDSAMYLCASSPRTSYEQYFGPGTRLTVT.

V and J are TRBV4-1 and TRBJ2-7; 10 positions agree with TRBD2. This CDR3 region has 16 residues. Germline values: CDR1 MGHRA, CDR2 YSYEKL. With V trimmed by 5 bases and J by 0 bases, 7 bases remained unmatched. The CDR3 sequence: CASSGGLARSSYEQYF. The CDR3 DNA reads TGCGCCAGCAGCGGGGGACTAGCGAGAAGCTCCTACGAGCAGTACTTC.

CDR3: CASSGQGVNSPLHF. In nucleotides, the CDR3 is TGTGCCAGCAGTGGACAGGGTGTGAATTCACCCCTCCACTTT. The chain is built from TRBV2 and TRBJ1-6, with 7 positions matching TRBD1. This CDR3 is 14 amino acids long. The V and J ends lost 4 bases and 7 bases, in that order; junction bases with no gene match: 4. From germline, CDR1 is SNHLY and CDR2 FYNNEI.

The chain links TRBV5-6 to TRBJ2-2; 7 nucleotides align to TRBD1. With 4 bases clipped from V and 8 bases from J, the junction kept 11 bases outside the gene matches. The germline V gene has CDR1 SGHDT and CDR2 YYEEEE. This CDR3 spans 15 amino acids. For the CDR3, the DNA is TGTGCCAGCAGCCCCGACAGGGTAGCTGGGGGGGAGCTGTTTTTT. Protein product: CASSPDRVAGGELFF.

The rearrangement links TRBV10-3 to TRBJ2-7; D might be TRBD2 (6 bases). V shed 4 bases and J shed 7 bases, with 14 bases lying between them. The germline V gene has CDR1 ENHRY and CDR2 SYGVKD. The CDR3 totals 13 residues. This CDR3 is CAISGALGGEQYF. CDR3 DNA: TGTGCCATCAGTGGGGCGCTCGGAGGGGAGCAGTACTTC.

The V gene is TRBV7-8, the J gene TRBJ2-1; TRBD2 is a possible D gene (6 bases). V was shortened by 11 bases and J by 5 bases, with 22 bases between the two germline ends. The CDR3 spans 15 residues. The germline V gene has CDR1 SGHVS and CDR2 FQNEAQ. CDR3 bases: TGTGCCTTTCAGGAGAGGTCTGGGGGGAACAATGAGCAGTTCTTC. The encoded protein is CAFQERSGGNNEQFF.

The chain links TRBV7-2 to TRBJ1-5; TRBD1 is a possible D gene (6 bases). Trimming shortened V by 5 bases and J by 1 base, and 12 bases separated the two germline ends. Germline assignment: CDR1 SGHTA and CDR2 FQGNSA. This CDR3 has 15 residues. CDR3 in amino acids: CASSPRGQSNQPQHF. The CDR3 nucleotides read TGTGCCAGCAGCCCACGTGGACAGAGCAATCAGCCCCAGCATTTT.

The chain links TRBV28 to TRBJ2-2, with D tentatively TRBD2 (6 bases). CDR3 size: 16 residues. The germline gives CDR1 MDHEN, CDR2 SYDVKM. Trimming took 5 bases from V and 7 from J, leaving 20 bases between them. Here the CDR3 reads CASSLNRGFRIGELFF. The CDR3 DNA is TGTGCCAGCAGTCTAAACCGGGGGTTTAGGATCGGGGAGCTGTTTTTT.

The rearrangement links TRBV6-1 to TRBJ1-2, with TRBD1 identical over 8 bases. V lost 7 bases to trimming and J lost 3 bases; unmatched junction nucleotides: 10. CDR1 is MNHNS and CDR2 is SASEGT in the germline V gene. The CDR3 is 15 amino acids. In DNA form, the CDR3 reads TGTGCCAGCACTAAAAGGACAGGGTGGGACTATGGCTACACCTTC. Amino acids: CASTKRTGWDYGYTF.

This chain uses TRBV27 with TRBJ1-2; perhaps TRBD1 as D (6 bases). The CDR3 runs to 15 residues. V dropped 7 bases and J dropped 4 bases, with 19 bases sitting between them. CDR1 is MNHEY and CDR2 is SMNVEV in the germline V gene (reference sequence). The CDR3 loop is CASTPLGDTTYGYTF. The CDR3 nucleotides are TGTGCCAGCACCCCCTTGGGGGACACCACCTATGGCTACACCTTC.